This entry lists 17 T cell receptor beta chains sequenced from one sample in a study of T cell responses to AZD1222 COVID-19 vaccine. TCRdb's table, derived via immunoSEQ multiplex PCR, lists solely in-frame clones and lacks some. The sample records nearly 80,000 clones, approximately 80% being singletons. The sequences come from peripheral blood, collected on day 0 of AZD1222 vaccination. The receptors derive from an adult in good health.

The gene calls are TRBV7-2 and TRBJ2-7; TRBD1 matches at 9 bases. This CDR3 region has 15 residues. Per the germline V gene, CDR1 is SGHTA and CDR2 is FQGNSA. The ends lost 5 bases at V and 7 bases at J; junction bases unmatched: 12. CDR3 sequence: CASSPTGTGRGEQYF. The DNA for the CDR3 is TGTGCCAGCAGCCCGACCGGGACAGGGCGAGGGGAGCAGTACTTC.

The CDR3 bases are TGCAGCGTCACAGGGAGGGATGAAGCTTTCTTT. Translation: CSVTGRDEAFF. The chain combines TRBV29-1 with TRBJ1-1; maybe TRBD1 (6 bases). There are 11 residues in the CDR3. V lost 6 bases and J lost 7, with 12 bases in between. Germline-derived CDR1 and CDR2 are SQVTM and ANQGSEA.

The chain employs TRBV11-2 and TRBJ2-3; 14 bases align to TRBD2. The V segment lost 5 bases and the J segment 0 bases; nucleotides outside the gene matches: 4. Germline CDR1 is SGHAT and CDR2 is FQNNGV. CDR3 length: 17 amino acids. DNA of the CDR3: TGTGCCAGCAGCAGGACTAGCGGGAGGCTAAGCACAGATACGCAGTATTTT. Translated: CASSRTSGRLSTDTQYF.

The chain combines TRBV2 with TRBJ1-2, with a possible D match to TRBD1 (5 bases). The length of the CDR3 is 13 residues. Trimming took off 6 bases at V and 8 bases at J, with 16 bases between the two ends. CDR1 and CDR2 from the germline V gene are SNHLY and FYNNEI. The CDR3 reads CASSDPGRRGYTF. CDR3 nucleotide sequence: TGTGCCAGCAGCGATCCGGGACGGAGGGGCTACACCTTC.

The chain has TRBV28 and TRBJ2-7, with a tentative D call TRBD1 (6 bases). Looked up from germline, CDR1 is MDHEN and CDR2 is SYDVKM. The V end lost 6 bases, the J end lost 8 bases, and 23 bases lay between the germline ends. The CDR3 is made up of 15 amino acids. CDR3 nucleotides: TGTGCCAGCAGCTTCAGGGGTGGGGTATATTTTAAGCAGTACTTC. Translated, it gives CASSFRGGVYFKQYF.

The rearrangement joins TRBV5-5 to TRBJ2-6; D not certain. CDR1 SGHKS and CDR2 YYEKEE come from the germline V gene (reference sequence). This CDR3 is 16 amino acids long. Deletions cut 1 base from V and 2 bases from J, with 10 bases between. CDR3: CASSLLTSAGANVLTF. The CDR3, as DNA: TGTGCCAGCAGCTTGTTAACTTCGGCTGGGGCCAACGTCCTGACTTTC.

The gene calls are TRBV30 and TRBJ1-2; unclear D gene. The V end lost 2 bases, the J end lost 8 bases, and 24 bases lay between the germline ends. This CDR3 region has 16 residues. CDR1 and CDR2 from the germline V gene are GTSNPN and SVGIG (reference sequence). The CDR3 nucleotides read TGTGCCTGGAGTCCCCCCGGACTAGCGGGCAGATGGGGCTACACCTTC. Amino acids: CAWSPPGLAGRWGYTF.

The rearrangement joins TRBV10-3 to TRBJ2-3, with 9 nucleotides matching TRBD2. The CDR3 has 15 amino acids. Trimming removed 6 bases from V and 0 bases from J; junction bases left unmatched: 4. Germline loops: CDR1 ENHRY, CDR2 SYGVKD. The CDR3 spells CAIRTSGVSTDTQYF. The DNA of the CDR3 is TGTGCCATCAGGACTAGCGGAGTCAGCACAGATACGCAGTATTTT.

This chain links TRBV6-5 with TRBJ1-1; TRBD1 aligns across 9 bases. The CDR3 has 15 residues. V gave up 0 bases and J gave up 4 bases; unmatched junction bases: 3. The V gene's germline CDR1 is MNHEY and CDR2 SVGAGI. CDR3 nucleotide sequence: TGTGCCAGCAGTTACTCGACAGGGGGGGGCACTGAAGCTTTCTTT. It is translated as CASSYSTGGGTEAFF.

The chain recombines TRBV7-8 with TRBJ2-7; 15 bases are shared with TRBD2. V shed 5 bases and J 6 bases; nucleotides not matched to a gene: 5. CDR3 length: 15 residues. Per the germline V gene, CDR1 is SGHVS and CDR2 is FQNEAQ. DNA for the CDR3: TGTGCCAGCAGCGGACGGACTAGCGGGAGGGGCGAGCAGTACTTC. Translation gives CASSGRTSGRGEQYF.

A single count supports this clone. The V gene is TRBV6-5, the J gene TRBJ2-2, with TRBD1 matching over 9 bases. This CDR3 is built from 15 residues. J was trimmed by 5 bases and V by 6 bases; bases with no gene match: 7. Germline lookup yields CDR1 MNHEY and CDR2 SVGAGI. DNA of the CDR3: TGTGCCAGCAGGACGGGACAGGGTACGACCGGGGAGCTGTTTTTT. Its translation is CASRTGQGTTGELFF.

The rearrangement uses TRBV4-1 and TRBJ1-3; 8 bases are a match to TRBD1. This CDR3 spans 16 amino acids. J was trimmed by 8 bases and V by 0 bases; bases with no gene match: 9. Per germline, CDR1 MGHRA and CDR2 YSYEKL. DNA of the CDR3: TGCGCCAGCAGCCAAGAGCTTCGGCAGGGGGCCGACACCATATATTTT. The encoded protein is CASSQELRQGADTIYF.

The rearrangement uses TRBV7-9 and TRBJ1-4; no firm D call. Germline-derived CDR1 and CDR2 are SEHNR and FQNEAQ (reference sequence). The CDR3 is 12 residues long. Trimming took off 6 bases at V and 1 base at J, with 3 bases between the two ends. The CDR3 DNA reads TGTGCCAGCAGTCTAACTAATGAAAAACTGTTTTTT. This codes for CASSLTNEKLFF.

The chain recombines TRBV10-2 with TRBJ1-2, with D tentatively TRBD1 (6 bases). Germline lookup yields CDR1 WSHSY and CDR2 SAAADI. The germline V and J ends were trimmed by 8 bases and 1 base, with 20 bases remaining between them. The CDR3 has 16 amino acids. The CDR3 sequence: CASFGRGPLNNYGYTF. The CDR3 region has the DNA TGCGCCAGCTTTGGCAGGGGCCCCCTCAATAACTATGGCTACACCTTC.

The rearrangement links TRBV7-2 to TRBJ2-7; 9 positions agree with TRBD1. Germline CDR1 SGHTA, CDR2 FQGNSA. The CDR3 extends over 13 amino acids. V trimming: 8 bases; J trimming: 6 bases; junction bases outside the gene matches: 8. The CDR3 loop reads CASQGQGKREQYF. The CDR3 bases are TGTGCCAGCCAGGGACAGGGAAAGCGCGAGCAGTACTTC.

The rearrangement joins TRBV3-1 (or the pseudogene TRBV3-2) to TRBJ1-2; 10 bases map to TRBD1. The CDR3 totals 13 residues. The germline CDR1 and CDR2 sequences are LGHDT and YNNKEL (reference sequence). Trimming at V came to 3 bases and at J to 8 bases, leaving 3 bases not matched to a gene. CDR3 sequence (DNA): TGTGCCAGCAGCCACGGGACAGGGGACGGCTACACCTTC. As protein: CASSHGTGDGYTF.

The chain couples TRBV28 to TRBJ2-7; 9 bases line up with TRBD1. The CDR3 extends over 14 amino acids. CDR1 and CDR2 from the germline V gene are MDHEN and SYDVKM. With 3 bases clipped from V and 5 bases from J, the junction kept 5 bases outside the gene matches. This CDR3 is CASSFGTGRHEQYF. The CDR3 region has the DNA TGTGCCAGCAGTTTTGGGACAGGGAGACACGAGCAGTACTTC.